A single sample is the source of the 30 T cell receptor beta chains below, sequenced in a study of blood T cell repertoires in COVID-19. This table comes from immunoSEQ multiplex PCR, and its TCRdb copy is limited to in-frame clones, with some not included. The sample carries roughly 200,000 clones, 89% recorded once. The source material was PBMCs or T cells enriched from blood (not recorded which). The source of these receptors is a woman in her 40s with acute COVID-19.

The chain is built from TRBV18 and TRBJ1-5; TRBD1 aligns across 12 bases. The CDR3 covers 15 residues. Germline assignment: CDR1 KGHSH and CDR2 LQKENI. The junction had 5 bases not matched to a gene; V was cut back by 4 bases and J by 7 bases. The CDR3 sequence is CASSQGTGGEQPQHF. As DNA, the CDR3 is TGTGCCAGCTCACAGGGGACAGGGGGCGAACAGCCCCAGCATTTT.

This rearrangement joins TRBV5-4 to TRBJ2-5; D might be TRBD2 (6 bases). V shed 4 bases and J shed 2 bases, with 12 bases lying between them. Germline loops: CDR1 SGHNT, CDR2 YYREEE (reference sequence). The CDR3 length is 14 residues. Here the CDR3 reads CASSRPGVQETQYF. The CDR3 DNA reads TGTGCCAGCAGCCGACCGGGGGTTCAAGAGACCCAGTACTTC.

The V gene is TRBV6-5, the J gene TRBJ1-4; 7 nucleotides match TRBD1. The CDR3 contains 15 residues. Trimming removed 5 bases from V and 8 bases from J; junction bases left unmatched: 11. Germline assignment: CDR1 MNHEY and CDR2 SVGAGI. The CDR3 reads CASSLNRDSREKLFF. For the CDR3, the DNA is TGTGCCAGCAGTCTGAACCGGGACAGTCGGGAAAAACTGTTTTTT.

V is TRBV19 and J is TRBJ1-4, with 9 positions matching TRBD1. J was trimmed by 12 bases and V by 3 bases; bases with no gene match: 8. The length of the CDR3 is 14 residues. In germline, CDR1 is LNHDA, CDR2 SQIVND (reference sequence). Written as DNA, the CDR3 is TGTGCCAGTAGTATGGTGGCGGGACAGGGAGAACTGTTTTTT. Its protein is CASSMVAGQGELFF.

The gene calls are TRBV19 and TRBJ1-1; D is possibly TRBD1 (6 bases). Germline CDR1 reads LNHDA; CDR2 reads SQIVND (reference sequence). V dropped 6 bases and J dropped 6 bases, with 23 bases sitting between them. The CDR3 is 16 residues long. Written as DNA, the CDR3 is TGTGCCAGTAGACTGTTCTATTCCAGGGGCGCGCCTGAAGCTTTCTTT. This codes for CASRLFYSRGAPEAFF.

The chain carries TRBV3-1 (or the pseudogene TRBV3-2) and TRBJ2-7; maybe TRBD2 (6 bases). Germline assignment: CDR1 LGHDT and CDR2 YNNKEL (reference sequence). This CDR3 contains 15 residues. Trimming shortened V by 0 bases and J by 10 bases, and 19 bases separated the two germline ends. CDR3 region: CASSQDPGSGPPQYF. Here the CDR3 DNA reads TGTGCCAGCAGCCAAGATCCGGGTAGCGGACCGCCCCAGTACTTC.

This chain links TRBV3-1 (or the pseudogene TRBV3-2) with TRBJ1-3, with 8 bases lining up with TRBD1. The CDR3 extends over 15 amino acids. The germline gives CDR1 LGHDT, CDR2 YNNKEL (reference sequence). The trim removed 6 bases at V and 2 bases at J, leaving 6 bases unmatched. The CDR3 coding sequence is TGTGCCAGCAGATTCGGACAGGGCCCTGGAAACACCATATATTTT. Its translation is CASRFGQGPGNTIYF.

The rearrangement links TRBV7-6 to TRBJ2-7, with D perhaps TRBD1 (6 bases). Germline values: CDR1 SGHVS, CDR2 FNYEAQ. The CDR3 covers 14 residues. Deletions cut 1 base from V and 2 bases from J, with 9 bases between. The CDR3 protein is CASSLGAGAYEQYF. DNA of the CDR3: TGTGCCAGCAGCTTAGGAGCAGGGGCCTACGAGCAGTACTTC.

The chain joins TRBV5-4 to TRBJ1-6; tentatively, D is TRBD1 (5 bases). CDR3 length equals 14 residues. Germline CDR1 reads SGHNT; CDR2 reads YYREEE (reference sequence). V was pared by 4 bases and J by 12 bases, with 17 bases between. CDR3 DNA sequence: TGTGCCAGCAGCCCAGACGGGGGGGGAGGACCCCTCCACTTT. Translating it yields CASSPDGGGGPLHF.

This sequence joins TRBV3-1 (or the pseudogene TRBV3-2) and TRBJ2-5; D perhaps matches TRBD1 (5 bases). The V gene's germline CDR1 is LGHDT and CDR2 YNNKEL (reference sequence). The CDR3 length is 14 residues. V shed 1 base and J shed 5 bases, with 11 bases lying between them. In DNA, the CDR3 is TGTGCCAGCAGCCAAGGGGGCGTGACGGAGACCCAGTACTTC. This translates into CASSQGGVTETQYF.

The chain joins TRBV27 to TRBJ1-1; D is perhaps TRBD1 (5 bases). Trimming took 6 bases from V and 4 from J, leaving 15 bases between them. CDR1 is MNHEY and CDR2 is SMNVEV in the germline V gene (reference sequence). This CDR3 region has 14 residues. The CDR3 reads CASRLTGGFTEAFF. The DNA of the CDR3 is TGTGCCAGCAGACTAACGGGGGGGTTCACTGAAGCTTTCTTT.

The gene calls are TRBV7-6 and TRBJ2-7, with 9 bases identical to TRBD2. This CDR3 has 15 residues. Germline assignment: CDR1 SGHVS and CDR2 FNYEAQ. Trimming cost V 1 base and J 4 bases; bases outside gene matches: 5. The CDR3 bases are TGTGCCAGCAGCTTAGTCGCGGGGGGGAAATACGAGCAGTACTTC. Protein: CASSLVAGGKYEQYF.

The chain combines TRBV4-1 with TRBJ1-2; unclear D gene. The germline CDR1 and CDR2 sequences are MGHRA and YSYEKL. CDR3 size: 14 residues. V lost 0 bases and J lost 8, with 13 bases in between. The chain's CDR3 is CASSQERGREGYTF. CDR3 DNA sequence: TGCGCCAGCAGCCAAGAACGCGGGAGGGAGGGCTACACCTTC.

This clone was seen just once. This chain uses TRBV27 with TRBJ2-7; weak D call: TRBD1 (6 bases). Trimming stripped 3 bases from V and 6 bases from J, with 15 bases between. CDR1 and CDR2 from the germline V gene are MNHEY and SMNVEV (reference sequence). This CDR3 has 14 residues. DNA of the CDR3: TGTGCCAGCAGTTTGCGGCCAGGGGTTAGCGAGCAGTACTTC. It codes for CASSLRPGVSEQYF.

This chain links TRBV6-6 with TRBJ2-1, with 12 nucleotides matching TRBD2. The CDR3 covers 16 residues. Germline-derived CDR1 and CDR2 are MNHNY and SVGAGI (reference sequence). Trimming removed 2 bases from V and 7 bases from J; junction bases left unmatched: 6. The CDR3, as DNA: TGTGCCAGCAGTTACCGGAGCCTAGCGGGAGGGAATGAGCAGTTCTTC. It encodes CASSYRSLAGGNEQFF.

This sequence joins TRBV18 and TRBJ1-1, with 8 nucleotides matching TRBD1. Germline lookup yields CDR1 KGHSH and CDR2 LQKENI. This CDR3 has 12 amino acids. V lost 6 bases to trimming and J lost 11 bases; unmatched junction nucleotides: 8. CDR3 region: CASSSGQARAFF. In DNA, the CDR3 is TGTGCCAGCTCGTCGGGACAGGCGAGGGCTTTCTTT. Variable domain in full (rest from reference TRBV18 and TRBJ1-1): NAGVMQNPRHLVRRRGQEARLRCSPMKGHSHVYWYRQLPEEGLKFMVYLQKENIIDESGMPKERFSAEFPKEGPSILRIQQVVRGDSAAYFCASSSGQARAFFGQGTRLTVV.

This sequence joins TRBV20-1 and TRBJ2-7, with D possibly being TRBD2 (6 bases). Trimming pared 3 bases from V and 9 bases from J, leaving 18 bases between. CDR1 DFQATT and CDR2 SNEGSKA come from the germline V gene (reference sequence). This CDR3 region has 13 residues. CDR3 sequence (DNA): TGCAGTGCTAGTACGGGGGAGCCCTCGGGGCAGTACTTC. Its protein is CSASTGEPSGQYF.

The V gene is TRBV21-1, the J gene TRBJ2-1; TRBD2, as called in the table, went unchecked against the DNA. TRBV21-1 is tagged as a pseudogene. The CDR3 loop spans 17 amino acids. CDR3 sequence (DNA): TGTGCCAGCAGCGAACAAGACCCGGGACTAGCCGGCAATGAGCAGTTCTTC. This gives the protein CASSEQDPGLAGNEQFF.

The V and J genes are TRBV9 and TRBJ2-1; 10 bases fit TRBD2. From germline, CDR1 is SGDLS and CDR2 YYNGEE. Trimming cost V 0 bases and J 8 bases; bases outside gene matches: 5. The CDR3 is made up of 15 amino acids. This chain's CDR3 is CASSVGLAGAHEQFF. Here the CDR3 DNA reads TGTGCCAGCAGCGTAGGGCTAGCGGGGGCCCATGAGCAGTTCTTC.

The gene calls are TRBV19 and TRBJ1-5, with D perhaps TRBD1 (6 bases). V was trimmed by 4 bases and J by 0 bases, leaving 10 bases between them. There are 15 residues in the CDR3. Germline V CDR1 and CDR2: LNHDA, SQIVND (reference sequence). CDR3 nucleotide sequence: TGTGCCAGTAGTACAGACAGGAATAGCAATCAGCCCCAGCATTTT. Its translation is CASSTDRNSNQPQHF.

The chain joins TRBV9 to TRBJ1-5; TRBD1 agrees at 9 bases. With V trimmed by 4 bases and J by 3 bases, 5 bases remained unmatched. The CDR3 contains 15 residues. The germline V gene has CDR1 SGDLS and CDR2 YYNGEE. As DNA, the CDR3 is TGTGCCAGCAGCCCCGGACAGGGGCCCAATCAGCCCCAGCATTTT. This encodes CASSPGQGPNQPQHF.

V is TRBV28 and J is TRBJ2-1; 9 nucleotides match TRBD1. This CDR3 is 15 amino acids long. Losses at the gene ends were 1 base for V and 6 bases for J; bases not matched to a gene: 4. The germline gives CDR1 MDHEN, CDR2 SYDVKM. Here the CDR3 DNA reads TGTGCCAGCAGTTTATCCTTGACAGGGGGCAATGAGCAGTTCTTC. Protein product: CASSLSLTGGNEQFF.

The chain links TRBV21-1 to TRBJ2-1; the table's D gene call, TRBD1, was not cross checked with the DNA. TRBV21-1 counts as a pseudogene. The CDR3 length is 16 residues. CDR3 DNA: TGTGCCAGCAGCAAAACAAGACAGGGTGCCTACAATGAGCAGTTCTTC. Protein: CASSKTRQGAYNEQFF.

V gene TRBV9 combines with J gene TRBJ2-1; 7 bases map to TRBD2. From germline, CDR1 is SGDLS and CDR2 YYNGEE. This CDR3 has 18 residues. V trimming: 2 bases; J trimming: 4 bases; junction bases outside the gene matches: 15. In DNA, the CDR3 is TGTGCCAGCAGCGTGCGGGGGTTAGCGAGTCCCGGATACAATGAGCAGTTCTTC. This translates into CASSVRGLASPGYNEQFF.

The chain recombines TRBV27 with TRBJ1-2, with 7 bases lining up with TRBD1. V lost 10 bases to trimming and J lost 2 bases; unmatched junction nucleotides: 7. Looked up from germline, CDR1 is MNHEY and CDR2 is SMNVEV (reference sequence). The CDR3 loop spans 13 amino acids. CDR3 sequence reads: CATNQGENYGYTF. Here the CDR3 DNA reads TGTGCCACCAACCAGGGGGAGAACTATGGCTACACCTTC.

This chain uses TRBV5-4 with TRBJ2-7; D gene uncertain. Looked up from germline, CDR1 is SGHNT and CDR2 is YYREEE (reference sequence). The CDR3 length is 14 residues. Trimming removed 0 bases from V and 7 bases from J, with 14 bases in between. The CDR3 DNA reads as TGTGCCAGCAGCTTGGGAGTCAGAGGTGGGGAGCAGTACTTC. This encodes CASSLGVRGGEQYF.

The chain employs TRBV13 and TRBJ2-7; 15 bases are shared with TRBD2. The germline gives CDR1 PRHDT, CDR2 FYEKMQ (reference sequence). This CDR3 has 17 residues. J gave up 0 bases and V 5 bases, and 5 bases lay outside the gene matches. The CDR3 sequence is CASSIGLAGGTSYEQYF. The CDR3 DNA sequence: TGTGCCAGCAGCATTGGACTAGCGGGAGGGACCTCCTACGAGCAGTACTTC.

The V and J genes are TRBV28 and TRBJ2-3, with 10 bases matching TRBD1. The CDR3 covers 13 residues. Trimming took 10 bases from V and 0 from J; bases not matched to a gene: 1. From germline, CDR1 is MDHEN and CDR2 SYDVKM. The CDR3 loop is CATGQGSTDTQYF. The CDR3 coding sequence is TGTGCCACGGGACAGGGGAGCACAGATACGCAGTATTTT.

The genes are TRBV14 and TRBJ2-7; no clear D. V was cut by 0 bases and J by 4 bases, with 4 bases left in between. Germline V gene lookup returns CDR1 SGHDN and CDR2 FVKESK. The CDR3 has 12 amino acids. CDR3 amino acids: CASSQDYYEQYF. Here the CDR3 DNA reads TGTGCCAGCAGCCAAGACTATTACGAGCAGTACTTC.

This clone occurred a few times. The J gene is TRBJ2-7, the V gene TRBV5-4; TRBD1 agrees at 8 bases. Germline CDR1 and CDR2: SGHNT and YYREEE (reference sequence). The CDR3 is 14 amino acids. With 4 bases clipped from V and 5 bases from J, the junction kept 8 bases outside the gene matches. In nucleotides, the CDR3 is TGTGCCAGCAGCCCGCGGACAGGGTACCACGAGCAGTACTTC. It translates to CASSPRTGYHEQYF.